These 31 T cell receptor beta chains originate from one sample sequenced in a study of blood T cell repertoires in COVID-19 (dated by TCRdb to about 2020). The protocol used for the library was the immunoSEQ multiplex PCR assay. This immuneACCESS table, as held by TCRdb, lists in-frame sequences with V and J called but not all clones. Of the missing ones, under half trace to an unresolved V gene in checked studies; the others have no known cause. The sample table holds about 370,000 clones, of which around 92% were seen once. Less than 3.5% of the sample goes to the ten largest clones. The sample comprised peripheral blood. Receptors were obtained from a woman younger than 45 with COVID-19, enrolled during active disease.

J is TRBJ1-4 and V is TRBV12-5; maybe TRBD1 (6 bases). The CDR3 extends over 15 amino acids. Germline V gene lookup returns CDR1 LGHNT and CDR2 FRNRAP. V was cut by 5 bases and J by 5 bases, with 15 bases left in between. The CDR3 is CASGNGQTQNEKLFF. The CDR3 DNA sequence: TGTGCTAGTGGTAATGGACAGACACAGAATGAAAAACTGTTTTTT.

The chain links TRBV2 to TRBJ2-3; 7 bases map to TRBD2. Trimming cost V 6 bases and J 3 bases; bases outside gene matches: 9. The CDR3 loop spans 15 amino acids. The germline gives CDR1 SNHLY, CDR2 FYNNEI. This chain's CDR3 is CASRETSSRTDTQYF. CDR3 in DNA: TGTGCCAGCAGGGAGACTAGCAGTCGGACAGATACGCAGTATTTT.

The chain recombines TRBV5-1 with TRBJ1-1, with TRBD1 matching 8 bases. V dropped 0 bases and J dropped 5; count of bases not matched to a gene: 12. This CDR3 region has 17 residues. CDR1 SGHRS and CDR2 YFSETQ come from the germline V gene. CDR3 region: CASSLAGGIGSKTEAFF. In DNA form, the CDR3 reads TGCGCCAGCAGCTTGGCAGGGGGCATCGGGTCGAAGACTGAAGCTTTCTTT. The full variable domain, rest sourced from reference TRBV5-1 and TRBJ1-1, is KAGVTQTPRYLIKTRGQQVTLSCSPISGHRSVSWYQQTPGQGLQFLFEYFSETQRNKGNFPGRFSGRQFSNSRSEMNVSTLELGDSALYLCASSLAGGIGSKTEAFFGQGTRLTVV.

The V and J genes are TRBV13 and TRBJ2-3, with D tentatively TRBD1 (6 bases). Trimming cost V 0 bases and J 1 base, with 14 bases left between them. This CDR3 comprises 17 residues. Germline assignment: CDR1 PRHDT and CDR2 FYEKMQ (reference sequence). CDR3 amino acids: CASSLGRAGAGTDTQYF. In DNA, the CDR3 is TGTGCCAGCAGCTTAGGTCGGGCAGGGGCGGGCACAGATACGCAGTATTTT. Full variable domain (missing parts from reference TRBV13 and TRBJ2-3): AAGVIQSPRHLIKEKRETATLKCYPIPRHDTVYWYQQGPGQDPQFLISFYEKMQSDKGSIPDRFSAQQFSDYHSELNMSSLELGDSALYFCASSLGRAGAGTDTQYFGPGTRLTVL.

This clone occurred once. The chain joins TRBV5-6 to TRBJ2-2; maybe TRBD1 (5 bases). The germline gives CDR1 SGHDT, CDR2 YYEEEE. V lost 3 bases to trimming and J lost 7 bases, with 13 bases between them. This CDR3 spans 14 amino acids. The CDR3 DNA sequence: TGTGCCAGCAGCTCTGACAGCTTTGGCGGGGAGCTGTTTTTT. It encodes CASSSDSFGGELFF. The entire variable domain, with the rest obtained from reference TRBV5-6 and TRBJ2-2, is as follows: DAGVTQSPTHLIKTRGQQVTLRCSPKSGHDTVSWYQQALGQGPQFIFQYYEEEERQRGNFPDRFSGHQFPNYSSELNVNALLLGDSALYLCASSSDSFGGELFFGEGSRLTVL.

This chain links TRBV5-6 with TRBJ1-2; 8 positions match TRBD1. This CDR3 spans 14 amino acids. From germline, CDR1 is SGHDT and CDR2 YYEEEE. The junction had 4 bases not matched to a gene; V was cut back by 3 bases and J by 3 bases. The CDR3 DNA sequence: TGTGCCAGCAGCTCCGGACAGGGCTACTATGGCTACACCTTC. Residues: CASSSGQGYYGYTF.

The V gene is TRBV10-1, the J gene TRBJ2-7; D possibly corresponds to TRBD2 (6 bases). V shed 8 bases and J shed 9 bases, with 17 bases lying between them. The CDR3 has 12 amino acids. Germline-derived CDR1 and CDR2 are WNHNN and SYGVQD (reference sequence). The CDR3 here is CASPCKREVQYF. Written as DNA, the CDR3 is TGCGCCAGCCCTTGTAAGAGGGAGGTGCAGTACTTC.

The chain uses TRBV9 and TRBJ1-1, with a possible D match to TRBD1 (5 bases). The V gene lost 3 bases and the J gene lost 3 bases, with 6 bases spanning the gap. This CDR3 is built from 12 residues. Per the germline V gene, CDR1 is SGDLS and CDR2 is YYNGEE. CDR3 residues: CASSGRDTEAFF. As DNA, the CDR3 is TGTGCCAGCAGCGGCAGGGACACTGAAGCTTTCTTT.

V gene TRBV19 combines with J gene TRBJ2-1; no reliable D call. CDR3 size: 16 residues. The V and J ends lost 7 bases and 0 bases respectively, with 16 bases between them. CDR1 is LNHDA, CDR2 SQIVND, per germline (reference sequence). The CDR3 here is CASNSRGPSSYNEQFF. Here the CDR3 DNA reads TGTGCCAGTAATTCGAGAGGCCCTAGCTCCTACAATGAGCAGTTCTTC. Drawing the rest from reference TRBV19 and TRBJ2-1, the complete variable domain is DGGITQSPKYLFRKEGQNVTLSCEQNLNHDAMYWYRQDPGQGLRLIYYSQIVNDFQKGDIAEGYSVSREKKESFPLTVTSAQKNPTAFYLCASNSRGPSSYNEQFFGPGTRLTVL.

This clone was recorded only once. V usage is TRBV7-9 and J usage is TRBJ2-5; perhaps TRBD2 as D (6 bases). CDR1 is SEHNR and CDR2 is FQNEAQ in the germline V gene (reference sequence). V was pared by 5 bases and J by 7 bases, with 35 bases between. The length of the CDR3 is 20 residues. DNA for the CDR3: TGTGCCAGCAGCACGACCGGGACTTCTGACTCGGTTGCTTCCAAGAGGACCCAGTACTTC. Translation gives CASSTTGTSDSVASKRTQYF.

The chain employs TRBV5-5 and TRBJ1-2; D is perhaps TRBD1 (6 bases). CDR1 and CDR2 from the germline V gene are SGHKS and YYEKEE (reference sequence). V was trimmed by 4 bases and J by 3 bases, leaving 10 bases between them. CDR3 length: 13 amino acids. CDR3 in amino acids: CASSTGLDYGYTF. As DNA, the CDR3 is TGTGCCAGCAGCACAGGGTTGGACTATGGCTACACCTTC.

This clone was detected once. V and J are TRBV4-3 and TRBJ2-3; weak D call: TRBD1 (7 bases). Trimming took 5 bases from V and 2 from J, leaving 14 bases between them. CDR3 length: 15 amino acids. Germline CDR1 and CDR2: LGHNA and YSLEER. The CDR3 sequence is CASSSRQGLTDTQYF. The CDR3 DNA follows: TGCGCCAGCAGCTCCCGACAGGGACTCACAGATACGCAGTATTTT.

V gene TRBV12-3 or TRBV12-4 combines with J gene TRBJ1-1; no clear D. The CDR3 loop spans 12 amino acids. V lost 4 bases and J 6 bases, leaving 9 bases between the germline ends. The CDR3 loop reads CASSYGFSEAFF. In nucleotides, the CDR3 is TGTGCCAGCAGTTACGGGTTTTCTGAAGCTTTCTTT.

This clone was seen a single time. V and J are TRBV6-2 or TRBV6-3 and TRBJ2-7; 10 bases agree with TRBD1. J was trimmed by 6 bases and V by 2 bases; bases with no gene match: 7. Germline lookup yields CDR1 MNHEY and CDR2 SVGEGT. CDR3 size: 15 residues. CDR3 coding DNA: TGTGCCAGCAGTTACACCGACAGGGGGCCGAGCGAGCAGTACTTC. Encoded protein: CASSYTDRGPSEQYF.

This clone was observed once. The chain has TRBV11-2 and TRBJ2-3, with 9 bases matching TRBD2. The CDR3 consists of 16 residues. With 3 bases clipped from V and 6 bases from J, the junction kept 10 bases outside the gene matches. Germline CDR1 and CDR2: SGHAT and FQNNGV. CDR3 residues: CASSFPLAGPRDTQYF. DNA for the CDR3: TGTGCCAGCAGCTTCCCCCTAGCGGGGCCCCGGGATACGCAGTATTTT.

The gene calls are TRBV18 and TRBJ2-2; 8 nucleotides line up with TRBD1. Trimming took 6 bases from V and 3 from J; bases not matched to a gene: 6. The CDR3 totals 15 residues. Germline lookup yields CDR1 KGHSH and CDR2 LQKENI. CDR3 residues: CASSRTGLDTGELFF. CDR3 sequence (DNA): TGTGCCAGCTCCCGGACAGGGCTGGACACCGGGGAGCTGTTTTTT.

V usage is TRBV28 and J usage is TRBJ1-1; a weak D match, TRBD1 (6 bases). Germline CDR1 reads MDHEN; CDR2 reads SYDVKM. The V end lost 5 bases, the J end lost 1 base, and 14 bases lay between the germline ends. The CDR3 runs to 15 residues. CDR3 in DNA: TGTGCCAGCAGTCCCCACAGGGCGGGGAACACTGAAGCTTTCTTT. Residues: CASSPHRAGNTEAFF.

The chain is built from TRBV4-1 and TRBJ1-2; D gene ambiguous. V was pared by 0 bases and J by 2 bases, with 28 bases between. Germline loops: CDR1 MGHRA, CDR2 YSYEKL. The CDR3 runs 21 residues. CDR3 in amino acids: CASSQDPGLQATLLSNYGYTF. CDR3 DNA sequence: TGCGCCAGCAGCCAAGATCCTGGACTGCAGGCCACACTCCTCTCAAACTATGGCTACACCTTC.

This sequence joins TRBV5-1 and TRBJ2-7, with 9 bases matching TRBD1. Trimming took 2 bases from V and 5 from J; bases not matched to a gene: 2. Per germline, CDR1 SGHRS and CDR2 YFSETQ. This CDR3 has 13 amino acids. CDR3: CASSFGTGNEQYF. For the CDR3, the DNA is TGCGCCAGCAGCTTCGGGACAGGGAACGAGCAGTACTTC.

In this sample, this clone turned up a few times. V gene TRBV27 combines with J gene TRBJ1-3, with a tentative D call TRBD1 (5 bases). Trimming took off 6 bases at V and 2 bases at J, with 8 bases between the two ends. Per the germline V gene, CDR1 is MNHEY and CDR2 is SMNVEV (reference sequence). The CDR3 loop spans 13 amino acids. The chain's CDR3 is CASRGAPGNTIYF. The CDR3 bases are TGTGCCAGCAGAGGGGCCCCTGGAAACACCATATATTTT.

The V gene is TRBV19, the J gene TRBJ1-6; TRBD1 might be the D (5 bases). Germline assignment: CDR1 LNHDA and CDR2 SQIVND (reference sequence). This CDR3 has 15 residues. V lost 5 bases and J 7 bases, leaving 15 bases between the germline ends. The CDR3, as DNA: TGTGCCAGTAGTGTGTCAGGGCCTATGAATTCACCCCTCCACTTT. Translated, it gives CASSVSGPMNSPLHF. The variable domain in full, with the rest retrieved from reference TRBV19 and TRBJ1-6, is DGGITQSPKYLFRKEGQNVTLSCEQNLNHDAMYWYRQDPGQGLRLIYYSQIVNDFQKGDIAEGYSVSREKKESFPLTVTSAQKNPTAFYLCASSVSGPMNSPLHFGNGTRLTVT.

The V gene is TRBV28, the J gene TRBJ1-2; D perhaps matches TRBD1 (6 bases). V lost 7 bases and J lost 4, with 13 bases in between. CDR3 size: 13 residues. CDR1 and CDR2 from the germline V gene are MDHEN and SYDVKM. The CDR3, as DNA: TGTGCCAGCAAGGGGACAACTGGCTATGGCTACACCTTC. It encodes CASKGTTGYGYTF.

The genes are TRBV2 and TRBJ2-3; a weak D match, TRBD2 (5 bases). The V end was cut by 3 bases, the J end by 10 bases, with 8 bases between. The CDR3 runs 11 residues. Germline-derived CDR1 and CDR2 are SNHLY and FYNNEI. The CDR3, as DNA: TGTGCCAGCAGTGAGGGAGCTGCGCAGTATTTT. Amino acids: CASSEGAAQYF. Full variable domain (missing parts from reference TRBV2 and TRBJ2-3): EPEVTQTPSHQVTQMGQEVILRCVPISNHLYFYWYRQILGQKVEFLVSFYNNEISEKSEIFDDQFSVERPDGSNFTLKIRSTKLEDSAMYFCASSEGAAQYFGPGTRLTVL.

The V and J genes are TRBV7-2 and TRBJ1-1; unclear D gene. The germline CDR1 and CDR2 sequences are SGHTA and FQGNSA. Between the trimmed V and J ends, which lost 1 base and 1 base, there was a span of 7 bases. This CDR3 is 14 amino acids long. As DNA, the CDR3 is TGTGCCAGCAGCTTAGAACCAGGGAACACTGAAGCTTTCTTT. Protein: CASSLEPGNTEAFF.

The chain uses TRBV18 and TRBJ1-2; no reliable D call. Trimming cost V 0 bases and J 4 bases, with 12 bases left between them. The CDR3 loop spans 15 amino acids. The V gene's germline CDR1 is KGHSH and CDR2 LQKENI. The CDR3 coding sequence is TGTGCCAGCTCACCACCGCGTTCGGGAGGCTATGGCTACACCTTC. Translating gives CASSPPRSGGYGYTF.

The chain recombines TRBV4-1 with TRBJ2-7; TRBD2 is a possible D gene (6 bases). The CDR3 length is 14 residues. V shed 0 bases and J shed 3 bases, with 9 bases lying between them. CDR1 is MGHRA, CDR2 YSYEKL, per germline. CDR3 DNA: TGCGCCAGCAGCCAAGAAGCCGGGGGCTACGAGCAGTACTTC. Amino acid sequence: CASSQEAGGYEQYF.

V and J are TRBV10-1 and TRBJ2-2; 7 nucleotides align to TRBD1. Germline CDR1 and CDR2: WNHNN and SYGVQD (reference sequence). CDR3 length: 17 amino acids. V lost 4 bases to trimming and J lost 4 bases; unmatched junction nucleotides: 12. The CDR3 DNA sequence: TGCGCCAGCAGTGCCCGAACAAACAGGGGACCCACCGGGGAGCTGTTTTTT. It specifies CASSARTNRGPTGELFF.

The rearrangement links TRBV6-5 to TRBJ2-7, with D maybe TRBD2 (7 bases). This CDR3 region has 15 residues. V was trimmed by 5 bases and J by 7 bases, leaving 21 bases between them. Germline V gene data show CDR1 as MNHEY and CDR2 as SVGAGI. The CDR3 is CASSRRGASREEQYV. The CDR3 coding sequence is TGTGCCAGCAGTCGCCGGGGGGCCTCCCGGGAGGAGCAGTACGTC.

This chain links TRBV6-2 or TRBV6-3 with TRBJ2-1, with D perhaps matching TRBD1 (6 bases). Germline V gene lookup returns CDR1 MNHEY and CDR2 SVGEGT. The V and J ends lost 5 bases and 5 bases respectively, with 13 bases between them. The CDR3 covers 14 residues. The CDR3 nucleotides read TGTGCCAGCAGTACAGGGCTTGATAACAATGAGCAGTTCTTC. Amino acid sequence: CASSTGLDNNEQFF.

J is TRBJ2-7 and V is TRBV14; 12 bases agree with TRBD2. This CDR3 has 16 amino acids. Germline trimming cut 1 base from V and 3 bases from J; bases unmatched to any gene: 4. The germline V gene has CDR1 SGHDN and CDR2 FVKESK. The CDR3 region is CASSQGGLAGYYEQYV. The DNA for the CDR3 is TGTGCCAGCAGCCAAGGAGGACTAGCGGGGTACTACGAGCAGTACGTC.

CDR3: CASSAPGLTRGLDTQYF. In DNA form, the CDR3 reads TGTGCCAGTAGTGCACCGGGACTGACTAGAGGGTTGGATACGCAGTATTTT. This chain links TRBV19 with TRBJ2-3; D might be TRBD2 (6 bases). Trimming cost V 5 bases and J 6 bases, with 24 bases left between them. The CDR3 consists of 17 residues. Germline CDR1 LNHDA, CDR2 SQIVND (reference sequence).